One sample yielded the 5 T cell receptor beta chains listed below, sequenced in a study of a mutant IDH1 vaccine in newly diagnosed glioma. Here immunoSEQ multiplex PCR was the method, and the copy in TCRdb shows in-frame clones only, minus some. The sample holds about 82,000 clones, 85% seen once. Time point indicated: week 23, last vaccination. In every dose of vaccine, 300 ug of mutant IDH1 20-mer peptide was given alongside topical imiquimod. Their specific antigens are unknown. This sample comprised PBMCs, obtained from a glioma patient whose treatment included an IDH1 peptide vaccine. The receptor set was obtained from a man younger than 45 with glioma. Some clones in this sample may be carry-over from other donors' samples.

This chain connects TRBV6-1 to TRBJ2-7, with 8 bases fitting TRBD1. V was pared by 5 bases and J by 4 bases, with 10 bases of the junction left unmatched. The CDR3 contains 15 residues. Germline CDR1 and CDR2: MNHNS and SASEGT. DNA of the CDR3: TGTGCCAGCAGTCCCGGGACAGGTTTGTTTTACGAGCAGTACTTC. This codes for CASSPGTGLFYEQYF.

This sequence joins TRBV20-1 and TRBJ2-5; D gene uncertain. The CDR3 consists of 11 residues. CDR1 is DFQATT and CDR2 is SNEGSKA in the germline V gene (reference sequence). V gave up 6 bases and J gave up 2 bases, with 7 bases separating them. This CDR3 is CSARLQETQYF. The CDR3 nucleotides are TGCAGTGCGAGGCTGCAAGAGACCCAGTACTTC.

The CDR3 DNA follows: TGTGCCAGCAGTTTTCAGGGGGCCGGTTATAATTCACCCCTCCACTTT. It is translated as CASSFQGAGYNSPLHF. The J gene is TRBJ1-6, the V gene TRBV28; 8 bases map to TRBD1. Trimming cost V 3 bases and J 4 bases; bases outside gene matches: 5. CDR1 is MDHEN, CDR2 SYDVKM, per germline. The CDR3 has 16 amino acids. Drawing the rest from reference TRBV28 and TRBJ1-6, the complete variable domain is DVKVTQSSRYLVKRTGEKVFLECVQDMDHENMFWYRQDPGLGLRLIYFSYDVKMKEKGDIPEGYSVSREKKERFSLILESASTNQTSMYLCASSFQGAGYNSPLHFGNGTRLTVT.

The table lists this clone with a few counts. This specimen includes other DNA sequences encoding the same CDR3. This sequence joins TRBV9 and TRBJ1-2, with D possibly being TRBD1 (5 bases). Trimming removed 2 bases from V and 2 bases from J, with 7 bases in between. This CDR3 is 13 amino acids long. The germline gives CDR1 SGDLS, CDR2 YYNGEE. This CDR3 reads CASSVTENYGYTF. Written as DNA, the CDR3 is TGTGCCAGCAGCGTGACAGAAAACTATGGCTACACCTTC.

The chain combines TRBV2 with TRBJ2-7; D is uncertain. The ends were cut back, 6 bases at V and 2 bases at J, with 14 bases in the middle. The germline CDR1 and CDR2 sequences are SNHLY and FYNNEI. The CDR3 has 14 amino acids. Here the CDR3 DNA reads TGTGCCAGCAGCTCTTCAGGCGAAACCTACGAGCAGTACTTC. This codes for CASSSSGETYEQYF.